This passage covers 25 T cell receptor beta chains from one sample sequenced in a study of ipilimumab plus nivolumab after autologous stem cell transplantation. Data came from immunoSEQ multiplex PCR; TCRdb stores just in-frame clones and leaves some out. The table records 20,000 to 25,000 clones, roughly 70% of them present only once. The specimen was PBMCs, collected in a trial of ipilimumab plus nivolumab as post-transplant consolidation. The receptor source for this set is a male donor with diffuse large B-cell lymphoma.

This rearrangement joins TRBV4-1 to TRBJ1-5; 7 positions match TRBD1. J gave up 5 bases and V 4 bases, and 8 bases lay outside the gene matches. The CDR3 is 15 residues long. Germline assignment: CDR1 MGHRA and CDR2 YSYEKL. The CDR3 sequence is CASSRDRDAYQPQHF. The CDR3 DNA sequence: TGCGCCAGCAGCCGAGACAGGGACGCCTATCAGCCCCAGCATTTT.

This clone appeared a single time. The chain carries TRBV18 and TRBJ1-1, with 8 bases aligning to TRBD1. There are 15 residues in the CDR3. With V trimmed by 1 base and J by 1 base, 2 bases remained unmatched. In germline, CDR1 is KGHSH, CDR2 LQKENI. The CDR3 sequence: CASSPQTGANTEAFF. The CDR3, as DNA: TGTGCCAGCTCACCACAGACAGGGGCGAACACTGAAGCTTTCTTT.

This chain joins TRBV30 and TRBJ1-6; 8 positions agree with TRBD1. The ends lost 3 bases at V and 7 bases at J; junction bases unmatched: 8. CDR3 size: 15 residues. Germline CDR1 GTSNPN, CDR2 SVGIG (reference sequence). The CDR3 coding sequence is TGTGCCTGGAGCCCGACAGGGGTCCAAAATTCACCCCTCCACTTT. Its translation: CAWSPTGVQNSPLHF. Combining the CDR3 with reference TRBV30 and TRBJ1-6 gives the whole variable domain SQTIHQWPATLVQPVGSPLSLECTVEGTSNPNLYWYRQAAGRGLQLLFYSVGIGQISSEVPQNLSASRPQDRQFILSSKKLLLSDSGFYLCAWSPTGVQNSPLHFGNGTRLTVT.

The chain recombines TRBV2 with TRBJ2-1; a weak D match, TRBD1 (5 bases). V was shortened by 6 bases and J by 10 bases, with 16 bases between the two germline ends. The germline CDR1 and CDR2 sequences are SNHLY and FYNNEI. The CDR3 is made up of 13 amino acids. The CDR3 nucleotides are TGTGCCAGCAGCCCCGTTATAGCAGGGGAGCAGTTCTTC. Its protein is CASSPVIAGEQFF.

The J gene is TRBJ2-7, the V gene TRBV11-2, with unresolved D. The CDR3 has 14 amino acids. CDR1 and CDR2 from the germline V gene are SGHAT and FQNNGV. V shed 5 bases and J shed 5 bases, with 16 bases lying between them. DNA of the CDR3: TGTGCCAGCAGCCCCCGTGGCGGCTGGGACGAGCAGTACTTC. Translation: CASSPRGGWDEQYF.

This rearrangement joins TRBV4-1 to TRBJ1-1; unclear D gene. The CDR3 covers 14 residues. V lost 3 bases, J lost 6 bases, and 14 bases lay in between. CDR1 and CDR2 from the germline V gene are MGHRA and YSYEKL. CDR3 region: CASSQWTGRAEAFF. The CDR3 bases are TGCGCCAGCAGCCAGTGGACGGGGAGGGCTGAAGCTTTCTTT.

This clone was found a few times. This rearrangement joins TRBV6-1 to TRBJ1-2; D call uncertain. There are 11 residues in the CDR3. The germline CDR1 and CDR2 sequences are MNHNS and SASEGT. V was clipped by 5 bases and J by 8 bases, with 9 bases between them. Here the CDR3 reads CASSPGRGYTF. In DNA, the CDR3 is TGTGCCAGCAGTCCCGGTCGAGGCTACACCTTC.

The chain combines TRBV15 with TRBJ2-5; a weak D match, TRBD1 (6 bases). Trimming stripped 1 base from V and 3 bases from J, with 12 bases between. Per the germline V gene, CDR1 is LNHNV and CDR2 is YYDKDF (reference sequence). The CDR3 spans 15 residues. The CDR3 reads CATSRGGRREETQYF. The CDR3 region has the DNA TGTGCCACCAGCAGAGGGGGGCGTCGGGAAGAGACCCAGTACTTC. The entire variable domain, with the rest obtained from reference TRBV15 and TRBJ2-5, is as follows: DAMVIQNPRYQVTQFGKPVTLSCSQTLNHNVMYWYQQKSSQAPKLLFHYYDKDFNNEADTPDNFQSRRPNTSFCFLDIRSPGLGDTAMYLCATSRGGRREETQYFGPGTRLLVL.

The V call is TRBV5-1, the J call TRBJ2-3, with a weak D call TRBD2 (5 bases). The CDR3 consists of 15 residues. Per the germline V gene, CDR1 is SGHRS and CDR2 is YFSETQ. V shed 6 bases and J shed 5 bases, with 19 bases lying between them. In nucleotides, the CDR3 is TGCGCCAGCACTCCCCCCTTGGCCGGAGGAGATACGCAGTATTTT. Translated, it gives CASTPPLAGGDTQYF. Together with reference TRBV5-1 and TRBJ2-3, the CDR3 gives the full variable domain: KAGVTQTPRYLIKTRGQQVTLSCSPISGHRSVSWYQQTPGQGLQFLFEYFSETQRNKGNFPGRFSGRQFSNSRSEMNVSTLELGDSALYLCASTPPLAGGDTQYFGPGTRLTVL.

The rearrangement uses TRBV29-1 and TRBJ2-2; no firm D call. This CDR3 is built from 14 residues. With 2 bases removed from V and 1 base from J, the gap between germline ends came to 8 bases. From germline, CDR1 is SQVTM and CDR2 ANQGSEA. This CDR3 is CSVEYIGNTGELFF. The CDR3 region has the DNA TGCAGCGTTGAATATATTGGGAACACCGGGGAGCTGTTTTTT.

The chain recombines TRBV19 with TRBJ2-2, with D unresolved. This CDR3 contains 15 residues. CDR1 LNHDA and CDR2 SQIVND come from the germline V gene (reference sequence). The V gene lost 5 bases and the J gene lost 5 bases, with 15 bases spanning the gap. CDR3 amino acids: CASSGGPRPTGELFF. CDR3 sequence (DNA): TGTGCCAGTAGTGGTGGCCCTCGCCCGACCGGGGAGCTGTTTTTT.

The CDR3 loop reads CASSQTVRGPDTQYF. Written as DNA, the CDR3 is TGCGCCAGCAGTCAAACCGTCAGGGGCCCAGATACGCAGTATTTT. The chain is built from TRBV5-1 and TRBJ2-3; TRBD1 is a possible D gene (6 bases). Per germline, CDR1 SGHRS and CDR2 YFSETQ. The germline V and J ends were trimmed by 5 bases and 4 bases, with 17 bases remaining between them. This CDR3 is built from 15 residues.

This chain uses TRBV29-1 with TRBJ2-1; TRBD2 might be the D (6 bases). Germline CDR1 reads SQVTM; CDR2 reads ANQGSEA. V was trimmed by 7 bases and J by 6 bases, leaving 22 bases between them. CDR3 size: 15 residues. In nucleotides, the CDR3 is TGCAGCGCTACCCTACCGGGAGTGGGGACCAATGAGCAGTTCTTC. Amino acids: CSATLPGVGTNEQFF.

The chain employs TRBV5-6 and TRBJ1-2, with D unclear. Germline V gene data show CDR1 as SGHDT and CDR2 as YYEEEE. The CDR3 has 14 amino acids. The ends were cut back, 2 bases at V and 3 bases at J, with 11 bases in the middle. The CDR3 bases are TGTGCCAGCAGCTTTCTCCAGAGCTACTATGGCTACACCTTC. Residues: CASSFLQSYYGYTF.

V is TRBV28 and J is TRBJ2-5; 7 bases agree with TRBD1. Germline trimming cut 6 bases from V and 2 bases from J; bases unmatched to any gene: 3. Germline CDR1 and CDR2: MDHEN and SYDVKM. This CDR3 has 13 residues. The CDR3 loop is CASRWTGQETQYF. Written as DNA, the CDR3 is TGTGCCAGCAGGTGGACAGGACAAGAGACCCAGTACTTC.

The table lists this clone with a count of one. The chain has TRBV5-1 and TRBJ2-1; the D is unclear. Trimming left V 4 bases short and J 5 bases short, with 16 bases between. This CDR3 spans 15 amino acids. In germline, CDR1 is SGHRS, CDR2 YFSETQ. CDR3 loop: CASSDSNRNDNEQFF. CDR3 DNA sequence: TGCGCCAGCAGCGATTCCAATAGAAATGACAATGAGCAGTTCTTC.

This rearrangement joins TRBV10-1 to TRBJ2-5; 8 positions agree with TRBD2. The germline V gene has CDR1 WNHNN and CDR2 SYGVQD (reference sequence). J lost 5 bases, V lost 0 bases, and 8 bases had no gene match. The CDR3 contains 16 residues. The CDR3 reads CASSESPSGSRETQYF. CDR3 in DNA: TGCGCCAGCAGTGAGTCCCCCAGCGGGAGTAGGGAGACCCAGTACTTC.

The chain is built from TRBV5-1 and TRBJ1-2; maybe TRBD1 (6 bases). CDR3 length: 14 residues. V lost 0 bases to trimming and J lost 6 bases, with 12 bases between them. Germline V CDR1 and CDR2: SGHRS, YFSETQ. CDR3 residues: CASSLGTGADGYTF. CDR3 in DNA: TGCGCCAGCAGCTTGGGCACGGGGGCGGATGGCTACACCTTC. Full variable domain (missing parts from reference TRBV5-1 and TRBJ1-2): KAGVTQTPRYLIKTRGQQVTLSCSPISGHRSVSWYQQTPGQGLQFLFEYFSETQRNKGNFPGRFSGRQFSNSRSEMNVSTLELGDSALYLCASSLGTGADGYTFGSGTRLTVV.

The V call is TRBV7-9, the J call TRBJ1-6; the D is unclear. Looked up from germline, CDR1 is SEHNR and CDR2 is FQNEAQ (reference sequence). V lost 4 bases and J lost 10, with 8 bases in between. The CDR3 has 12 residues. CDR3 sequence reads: CASSYPISPLHF. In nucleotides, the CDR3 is TGTGCCAGCAGCTACCCTATATCACCCCTCCACTTT.

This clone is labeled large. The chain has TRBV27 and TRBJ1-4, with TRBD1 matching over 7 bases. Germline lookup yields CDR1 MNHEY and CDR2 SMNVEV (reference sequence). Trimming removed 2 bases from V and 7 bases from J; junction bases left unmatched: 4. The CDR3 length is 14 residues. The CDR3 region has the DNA TGTGCCAGCAGTTTAAACGCAGGGGGTGAAAAACTGTTTTTT. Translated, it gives CASSLNAGGEKLFF.

Here the CDR3 DNA reads TGTGCCAGCAGCTTATCTGTAGGATGGGCGGGAGGGCCGGACGAGCAGTACTTC. Amino acid sequence: CASSLSVGWAGGPDEQYF. The V and J genes are TRBV13 and TRBJ2-7, with 9 nucleotides matching TRBD2. The length of the CDR3 is 18 residues. Germline values: CDR1 PRHDT, CDR2 FYEKMQ (reference sequence). Trimming removed 2 bases from V and 5 bases from J; junction bases left unmatched: 16.

The CDR3 DNA is TGTGCCAGCAGCTTCGGGGGGAGCTCCTATAATTCACCCCTCCACTTT. It is translated as CASSFGGSSYNSPLHF. V is TRBV5-4 and J is TRBJ1-6; D is possibly TRBD1 (5 bases). Trimming removed 2 bases from V and 0 bases from J, with 9 bases in between. The CDR3 consists of 16 residues. Germline CDR1 and CDR2: SGHNT and YYREEE (reference sequence).

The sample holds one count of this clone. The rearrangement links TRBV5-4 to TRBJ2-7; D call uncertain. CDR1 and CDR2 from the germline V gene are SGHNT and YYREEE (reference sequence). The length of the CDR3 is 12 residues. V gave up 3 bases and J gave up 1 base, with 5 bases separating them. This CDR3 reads CASSWESYEQYF. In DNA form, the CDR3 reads TGTGCCAGCAGCTGGGAATCCTACGAGCAGTACTTC.

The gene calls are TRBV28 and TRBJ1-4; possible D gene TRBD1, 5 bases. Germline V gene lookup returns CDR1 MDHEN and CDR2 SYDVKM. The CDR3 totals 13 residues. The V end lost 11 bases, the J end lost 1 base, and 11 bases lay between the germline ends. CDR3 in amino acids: CASIGGTNEKLFF. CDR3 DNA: TGTGCCTCAATCGGGGGAACTAATGAAAAACTGTTTTTT.

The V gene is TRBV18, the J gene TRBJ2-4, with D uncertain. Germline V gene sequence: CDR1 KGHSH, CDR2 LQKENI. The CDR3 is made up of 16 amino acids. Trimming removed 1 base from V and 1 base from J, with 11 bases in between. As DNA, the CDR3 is TGTGCCAGCTCACCACTCGGCCCCCCGGCCAAAAACATTCAGTACTTC. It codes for CASSPLGPPAKNIQYF.